A selection of T cell receptor beta chains follows, all from one sample in a study of T cells after yellow fever vaccination. TCRdb fed the 5' RACE reads into MiXCR, producing one record per CDR3 protein. The sample has around 250,000 distinct CDR3 sequences, roughly 4.8% seen once. The sample here was CD4+ T cells sorted from PBMCs, taken on the day of the yellow fever booster vaccination. The receptors originated from a man aged 18 to 30 who received the YFV17D yellow fever vaccine. Both conserved end residues are trimmed from each CDR3. The D gene is left open where the match is weak. Clone size appears in some rows only: once, few, many, or a class for an expanded clone.

v_call	clone_size	j_call	d_call	cdr3_aa
TRBV28	few	TRBJ2-3	TRBD2	ASSLEAGDTDTQY
TRBV6-2/TRBV6-3	many	TRBJ2-2	NA	ASSPSHTGELF
TRBV5-5	NA	TRBJ1-2	NA	ASSRGPSIHGYT
TRBV5-1	few	TRBJ1-1	TRBD1	ASSLVGTGDTEAF
TRBV6-5	few	TRBJ2-5	TRBD1	ASSASGQGLETQY
TRBV2	few	TRBJ2-1	NA	ASSEASRYNEQF
TRBV9	many	TRBJ1-1	NA	ASSVAVTGGTEAF
TRBV3-1	few	TRBJ1-5	NA	ASSQGRTNQPQH
TRBV27	NA	TRBJ2-3	TRBD2	ASSLSRAGGSTQY
TRBV12-3/TRBV12-4	many	TRBJ2-4	TRBD2	ASTGTRGSIQY
TRBV10-2	NA	TRBJ2-7	NA	ASSDPEPYEQY
TRBV12-5	NA	TRBJ2-3	NA	ASGTVWFTDTQY
TRBV3-1	few	TRBJ2-3	NA	ASSQEWKDTDTQY
TRBV4-3	many	TRBJ1-1	TRBD1	ASSQGTDRVNTEAF
TRBV10-3	few	TRBJ1-2	NA	AISESFDNYGYT
TRBV5-1	NA	TRBJ2-2	TRBD1	ASERTGTNTGELF
TRBV20-1	many	TRBJ1-4	NA	SASYPHRGNEKLF
TRBV7-2	few	TRBJ2-5	TRBD2	ASSFSLLAGTQETQY
TRBV11-1	few	TRBJ2-2	NA	ASSLEGAPPAGELF
TRBV4-2	NA	TRBJ2-5	NA	ASSLFDSLGETQY
TRBV18	NA	TRBJ2-5	TRBD1	ASSPATGVETQY
TRBV10-2	many	TRBJ2-2	NA	ASSEDSYPGVPNTGELF
TRBV12-3/TRBV12-4	few	TRBJ1-1	NA	ASSLREMNTEAF
TRBV4-2	many	TRBJ1-2	NA	ASSPPQGSYKNYGYT
TRBV5-1	NA	TRBJ2-2	NA	ASREYTGELF
TRBV7-2	few	TRBJ1-3	NA	ASSLAVPGTGNTIY
TRBV5-1	many	TRBJ2-1	TRBD2	ASSVAGNNEQF
TRBV5-4	NA	TRBJ1-1	NA	ASTEQANTEAF
TRBV20-1	NA	TRBJ1-2	TRBD1	SATPGQGIGGYT
TRBV3-1	few	TRBJ2-1	TRBD1	ASSETDRGHEQF
TRBV7-9	NA	TRBJ1-1	NA	ASSLAVAEAF
TRBV4-1	few	TRBJ1-4	TRBD1	ASSLPKGASSTNEKLF
TRBV4-2	few	TRBJ2-3	TRBD1	ASSRGTGGPTDTQY
TRBV3-1	few	TRBJ2-5	TRBD2	ASSRDRGTSGGGRQETQY
TRBV7-9	few	TRBJ2-5	NA	ASTPGVMSLTEETQY
TRBV5-1	many	TRBJ2-2	NA	ASSFVGTTGELF
TRBV5-4	many	TRBJ2-3	TRBD2	ASSLRGGPDTQY
TRBV6-2/TRBV6-3	many	TRBJ1-6	NA	ASATLYSPLH
TRBV6-1	many	TRBJ1-1	NA	ASSVWGARGNTEAF
TRBV5-1	few	TRBJ1-1	NA	ASSLLSGTEAF
TRBV5-1	NA	TRBJ2-3	TRBD2	ASRAGAASTDTQY
TRBV19	few	TRBJ1-2	TRBD1	ASSPPDRGGYT
TRBV20-1	many	TRBJ1-6	TRBD1	SANSGTGGSPLH
TRBV18	few	TRBJ2-2	TRBD2	ASSPPSGGAISPGELF
TRBV7-2	NA	TRBJ1-2	TRBD1	ASSLDQGANYGYT
TRBV7-2	many	TRBJ2-5	NA	ASRIQGGETQY
TRBV7-9	many	TRBJ2-7	NA	ASSYVSYEQY
TRBV24-1	many	TRBJ2-3	TRBD2	ATSRAGSTDTQY
TRBV4-1	NA	TRBJ1-4	NA	ASSQEGGFNEKLF
TRBV12-3/TRBV12-4	NA	TRBJ1-5	NA	ASSLRELQPQH
TRBV10-3	many	TRBJ2-5	TRBD1	ATLPDRGQETQY